Below are 18 T cell receptor beta chains sequenced from a single sample in a study of human CD4 T cells and Enterobacteriaceae. Repertoires were generated with immunoSEQ multiplex PCR, while TCRdb's copy carries only in-frame clones and drops some. The table includes 25,000 to 30,000 clones, 80% to 90% detected once. Memory CD4+ T cells were sorted as all CD4+ cells except CD45RA+CCR7+CD95- naive cells, over 95% pure. Sequencing input: memory CD4+ T cells from blood. The receptor set was obtained from a human donor in good health.

The chain links TRBV6-4 to TRBJ2-1; 8 bases are a match to TRBD2. The ends lost 4 bases at V and 2 bases at J; junction bases unmatched: 16. The CDR3 consists of 19 residues. CDR1 is MRHNA, CDR2 SNTAGT, per germline. CDR3 DNA: TGTGCCAGCAGTGTAATCGGAGGGATGGGGCGGGAGGCCTACAATGAGCAGTTCTTC. It specifies CASSVIGGMGREAYNEQFF.

The chain combines TRBV27 with TRBJ1-5, with a possible D match to TRBD1 (6 bases). CDR1 is MNHEY, CDR2 SMNVEV, per germline (reference sequence). This CDR3 has 17 amino acids. Trimming stripped 0 bases from V and 10 bases from J, with 22 bases between. The CDR3 bases are TGTGCCAGCAGTTTATCAGGCCGCGGGACAAACGGTGCTCCCCAGCATTTT. It yields the protein CASSLSGRGTNGAPQHF.

In its sample, this clone was seen once. This chain uses TRBV10-3 with TRBJ1-2; tentative D call: TRBD1 (5 bases). CDR3 length equals 13 residues. The germline V gene has CDR1 ENHRY and CDR2 SYGVKD. V lost 0 bases and J 8 bases, leaving 10 bases between the germline ends. CDR3 in amino acids: CAISESWGRGYTF. The CDR3 DNA sequence: TGTGCCATCAGTGAGTCGTGGGGCCGGGGCTACACCTTC.

The CDR3 spells CASSPTAGFSEAFF. For the CDR3, the DNA is TGTGCCAGCTCACCAACGGCAGGATTCTCTGAAGCTTTCTTT. The chain joins TRBV18 to TRBJ1-1; D ambiguous. Germline V gene lookup returns CDR1 KGHSH and CDR2 LQKENI. The CDR3 totals 14 residues. Trimming left V 2 bases short and J 6 bases short, with 13 bases between.

This chain connects TRBV7-3 to TRBJ1-1; D call uncertain. This CDR3 has 13 residues. Trimming removed 1 base at V and 1 base at J, with 4 bases between. In germline, CDR1 is SGHTA, CDR2 FQGTGA. The CDR3 region is CASSLRENTEAFF. The DNA of the CDR3 is TGTGCCAGCAGCTTAAGGGAGAACACTGAAGCTTTCTTT.

This chain connects TRBV7-3 to TRBJ2-1; D tentatively fits TRBD1 or TRBD2 (7 bases each). Germline V gene lookup returns CDR1 SGHTA and CDR2 FQGTGA. The germline V and J ends were trimmed by 5 bases and 4 bases, with 15 bases remaining between them. This CDR3 has 15 residues. CDR3 loop: CASSPGGALYNEQFF. CDR3 nucleotide sequence: TGTGCCAGCAGCCCAGGGGGGGCGTTATACAATGAGCAGTTCTTC.

This chain uses TRBV4-1 with TRBJ2-1; 16 bases are a match to TRBD2. The germline V gene has CDR1 MGHRA and CDR2 YSYEKL. Trimming removed 3 bases from V and 13 bases from J; junction bases left unmatched: 15. This CDR3 contains 18 residues. The CDR3 nucleotides are TGCGCCAGCAGCCATCTGGGACTAGCGGGAGGGCCCGAGTGGAAACAGTTCTTC. This codes for CASSHLGLAGGPEWKQFF.

The V call is TRBV19, the J call TRBJ2-3; 8 nucleotides align to TRBD2. V was pared by 8 bases and J by 2 bases, with 6 bases of the junction left unmatched. Germline V gene sequence: CDR1 LNHDA, CDR2 SQIVND (reference sequence). This CDR3 region has 14 residues. This CDR3 reads CASHGRAITDTQYF. The CDR3 DNA reads TGTGCCAGTCACGGGAGGGCCATCACAGATACGCAGTATTTT.

J is TRBJ2-7 and V is TRBV15; 9 positions agree with TRBD1. The CDR3 is made up of 16 amino acids. Looked up from germline, CDR1 is LNHNV and CDR2 is YYDKDF (reference sequence). The trim removed 1 base at V and 4 bases at J, leaving 8 bases unmatched. The CDR3 sequence: CATSRAFGQGFYEQYF. CDR3 nucleotide sequence: TGTGCCACCAGCAGAGCCTTCGGACAGGGGTTTTACGAGCAGTACTTC.

This chain connects TRBV7-9 to TRBJ1-2; the D is unclear. The CDR3 sequence is 16 residues long. The V and J ends lost 2 bases and 4 bases respectively, with 17 bases between them. CDR1 SEHNR and CDR2 FQNEAQ come from the germline V gene (reference sequence). The DNA for the CDR3 is TGTGCCAGCAGCTTAAAGTCGGGCCAGTCACTCTATGGCTACACCTTC. Its protein product is CASSLKSGQSLYGYTF.

The V and J genes are TRBV25-1 and TRBJ1-1; 9 nucleotides line up with TRBD1. V shed 8 bases and J 0 bases; nucleotides not matched to a gene: 7. Looked up from germline, CDR1 is MGHDK and CDR2 is SYGVNS. This CDR3 contains 15 residues. This CDR3 reads CASPMGQGLNTEAFF. In nucleotides, the CDR3 is TGTGCCAGCCCTATGGGACAGGGTTTGAACACTGAAGCTTTCTTT.

The J gene is TRBJ1-3, the V gene TRBV11-2; D remains ambiguous. This CDR3 is built from 14 residues. The germline CDR1 and CDR2 sequences are SGHAT and FQNNGV. Trimming took off 5 bases at V and 0 bases at J, with 8 bases between the two ends. The CDR3 spells CASSRTNSGNTIYF. The CDR3 DNA reads TGTGCCAGCAGCCGGACGAACTCTGGAAACACCATATATTTT.

The J gene is TRBJ1-1, the V gene TRBV5-1; D remains unclear. This CDR3 comprises 14 residues. With 2 bases removed from V and 1 base from J, the gap between germline ends came to 9 bases. Germline assignment: CDR1 SGHRS and CDR2 YFSETQ. CDR3 protein: CASSLATRNTEAFF. CDR3 sequence (DNA): TGCGCCAGCAGCTTAGCGACTAGGAACACTGAAGCTTTCTTT.

The rearrangement links TRBV5-1 to TRBJ2-3; 7 positions agree with TRBD2. CDR1 and CDR2 (germline): SGHRS, YFSETQ. The V segment lost 6 bases and the J segment 2 bases; nucleotides outside the gene matches: 9. The CDR3 is 15 residues long. CDR3 amino acids: CASNKAGTITDTQYF. Here the CDR3 DNA reads TGCGCCAGCAACAAAGCGGGGACTATCACAGATACGCAGTATTTT. Using reference TRBV5-1 and TRBJ2-3 for the parts outside the CDR3, the full variable domain is KAGVTQTPRYLIKTRGQQVTLSCSPISGHRSVSWYQQTPGQGLQFLFEYFSETQRNKGNFPGRFSGRQFSNSRSEMNVSTLELGDSALYLCASNKAGTITDTQYFGPGTRLTVL.

This clone was counted a few times. The chain joins TRBV7-2 to TRBJ1-2, with D possibly TRBD1 on 6 matching bases. V dropped 5 bases and J dropped 0 bases, with 16 bases sitting between them. This CDR3 comprises 16 residues. Per germline, CDR1 SGHTA and CDR2 FQGNSA. The CDR3 region has the DNA TGTGCCAGCAGCGCCATCGGGGGGCTCCCTAACTATGGCTACACCTTC. This codes for CASSAIGGLPNYGYTF. The whole variable domain, filled in from reference TRBV7-2 and TRBJ1-2, reads GAGVSQSPSNKVTEKGKDVELRCDPISGHTALYWYRQSLGQGLEFLIYFQGNSAPDKSGLPSDRFSAERTGGSVSTLTIQRTQQEDSAVYLCASSAIGGLPNYGYTFGSGTRLTVV.

This clone showed up just a few times. The chain employs TRBV7-6 and TRBJ1-2; 8 bases agree with TRBD1. V shed 5 bases, J shed 4 bases, and the junction held 15 bases outside the gene matches. CDR3 length: 17 residues. Germline V gives CDR1 SGHVS, CDR2 FNYEAQ. The CDR3 DNA sequence: TGTGCCAGCAGCCATAGACAGGGGAATAGAGGTGGCTATGGCTACACCTTC. Protein product: CASSHRQGNRGGYGYTF. Variable domain in full (rest from reference TRBV7-6 and TRBJ1-2): GAGVSQSPRYKVTKRGQDVALRCDPISGHVSLYWYRQALGQGPEFLTYFNYEAQQDKSGLPNDRFSAERPEGSISTLTIQRTEQRDSAMYRCASSHRQGNRGGYGYTFGSGTRLTVV.

The J gene is TRBJ2-1, the V gene TRBV21-1. TRBV21-1 constitutes a pseudogene. The CDR3 sequence is 13 residues long. In DNA, the CDR3 is TGTGCCAGCAGCAAAGGGTCCCCTCCCGGGCGGTTCTTC. Translated, it gives CASSKGSPPGRFF.

This clone was recorded once. At one end the junction does not follow the germline gene, possibly because of a read error. The chain carries TRBV7-9 and TRBJ2-5, with D possibly matching TRBD2 (5 bases). Germline lookup yields CDR1 SEHNR and CDR2 FQNEAQ (reference sequence). CDR3 length equals 13 residues. CDR3: CASNTEAQETRYF. The CDR3 region has the DNA TGTGCCAGCAATACGGAGGCCCAAGAGACCCGGTACTTC.